The subject of this entry is one TCR beta chain. This sample was included in a study of blood T cell repertoires in COVID-19. Clones were read by immunoSEQ multiplex PCR, and TCRdb kept only the in-frame ones, dropping some. The sample shows a few hundred thousand clones, approximately 89% of them seen only once. Looked up from germline, CDR1 is PRHDT and CDR2 is FYEKMQ (reference sequence). V was pared by 2 bases and J by 9 bases, with 6 bases of the junction left unmatched. The CDR3 loop spans 14 amino acids. This clonotype was obtained from a woman younger than 45 with COVID-19, enrolled during active disease. This rearrangement joins TRBV13 to TRBJ2-1; 8 nucleotides align to TRBD1. Sequencing was carried out using peripheral blood. CDR3 nucleotides: TGTGCCAGCAGCTTAAGACAGGGGCCCCCTGAGCAGTTCTTC. It is translated as CASSLRQGPPEQFF.